The 31 T cell receptor beta chains presented below share a single source sample, sequenced in a study of human T cells and chemical hapten exposure. Time point of the sample: pre-sensitization, week 0. Sample treatment: therapeutic diphenylcyclopropenone sensitization with weekly scalp DPC. TCRdb used MiXCR to reprocess the RACE reads, holding one entry per CDR3 protein. The table lists fewer than 300,000 distinct CDR3 sequences, approximately 8.6% of them singletons. The source was whole blood, collected in connection with sensitization to the hapten diphenylcyclopropenone (DPC). The receptors were sampled from a woman between 40 and 55 years old with alopecia areata. Some clones in this sample may be carry-over from other donors' samples.

The chain recombines TRBV12-3 or TRBV12-4 with TRBJ1-1; 7 bases line up with TRBD1. The CDR3 has 14 residues. V dropped 0 bases and J dropped 4; count of bases not matched to a gene: 2. CDR3 sequence: CASSLADRATEAFF. The CDR3 nucleotides read TGTGCCAGCAGTTTAGCTGACAGGGCCACTGAAGCTTTCTTT.

This clonotype was counted ten times or more. The V gene is TRBV28, the J gene TRBJ2-5; D may be TRBD1 (5 bases). The CDR3 loop spans 15 amino acids. Deletions cut 4 bases from V and 2 bases from J, with 14 bases between. From germline, CDR1 is MDHEN and CDR2 SYDVKM. This chain's CDR3 is CASSSPARVQETQYF. The DNA of the CDR3 is TGTGCCAGCAGTTCCCCCGCCAGGGTGCAAGAGACCCAGTACTTC.

The V gene is TRBV20-1, the J gene TRBJ2-4; perhaps D is TRBD1 or TRBD2 (6 bases each). Trimming cost V 1 base and J 0 bases, with 10 bases left between them. Germline lookup yields CDR1 DFQATT and CDR2 SNEGSKA (reference sequence). The CDR3 is 15 amino acids. Here the CDR3 DNA reads TGCAGTGCTAGAGTAGGGGGGCTAGCCAAAAACATTCAGTACTTC. Encoded protein: CSARVGGLAKNIQYF.

This clonotype appeared a few times. The chain joins TRBV28 to TRBJ1-5; D perhaps matches TRBD1 (6 bases). The length of the CDR3 is 16 residues. Trimming removed 5 bases at V and 0 bases at J, with 14 bases between. Germline loops: CDR1 MDHEN, CDR2 SYDVKM. CDR3 coding DNA: TGTGCCAGCAGTCATCCCGACAGGTATAGCAATCAGCCCCAGCATTTT. Its protein is CASSHPDRYSNQPQHF.

Ten or more counts support this clonotype. The rearrangement joins TRBV28 to TRBJ2-4, with TRBD1 identical over 10 bases. CDR1 MDHEN and CDR2 SYDVKM come from the germline V gene. The CDR3 has 19 residues. After removal of 6 bases from V and 1 base from J, the junction contained 15 bases not matched to a gene. This CDR3 is CASSPHRDRGSWAKNIQYF. For the CDR3, the DNA is TGTGCCAGCAGCCCCCATCGGGACAGGGGCTCATGGGCCAAAAACATTCAGTACTTC.

The rearrangement joins TRBV27 to TRBJ1-4; unclear D gene. The V end lost 4 bases, the J end lost 7 bases, and 13 bases lay between the germline ends. Germline V gene data show CDR1 as MNHEY and CDR2 as SMNVEV (reference sequence). The CDR3 has 14 amino acids. DNA for the CDR3: TGTGCCAGCAGTTGGGGTTTGAGGGTTGAAAAACTGTTTTTT. It is translated as CASSWGLRVEKLFF.

This clonotype was seen a few times. This chain connects TRBV20-1 to TRBJ2-6; D not certain. Germline lookup yields CDR1 DFQATT and CDR2 SNEGSKA (reference sequence). This CDR3 is 15 amino acids long. Trimming shortened V by 4 bases and J by 0 bases, and 10 bases separated the two germline ends. The CDR3 nucleotides are TGCAGTGCTAAAAGTCCGGGCTCTGGGGCCAACGTCCTGACTTTC. This codes for CSAKSPGSGANVLTF.

This clonotype occurred many times. The CDR3 nucleotides are TGCGCCAGCAGCCAAGATTGGGCAGGGAATCAGCCCCAGCATTTT. It is translated as CASSQDWAGNQPQHF. The V and J genes are TRBV4-1 and TRBJ1-5; D is possibly TRBD1 (5 bases). Trimming stripped 0 bases from V and 4 bases from J, with 10 bases between. There are 15 residues in the CDR3. Germline CDR1 and CDR2: MGHRA and YSYEKL.

Ten or more counts support this clonotype. The rearrangement uses TRBV9 and TRBJ1-1, with D perhaps matching TRBD1 (5 bases). The germline gives CDR1 SGDLS, CDR2 YYNGEE. There are 15 residues in the CDR3. V lost 2 bases and J 0 bases, leaving 11 bases between the germline ends. The CDR3 region has the DNA TGTGCCAGCAGCGTCGATCGACAGATGAACACTGAAGCTTTCTTT. It specifies CASSVDRQMNTEAFF. The whole variable domain, filled in from reference TRBV9 and TRBJ1-1, reads DSGVTQTPKHLITATGQRVTLRCSPRSGDLSVYWYQQSLDQGLQFLIQYYNGEERAKGNILERFSAQQFPDLHSELNLSSLELGDSALYFCASSVDRQMNTEAFFGQGTRLTVV.

V gene TRBV13 combines with J gene TRBJ2-1, with 14 bases lining up with TRBD2. Unmatched junction bases numbered 11, after V lost 2 bases and J lost 8 bases. CDR1 PRHDT and CDR2 FYEKMQ come from the germline V gene (reference sequence). The length of the CDR3 is 18 residues. This chain's CDR3 is CASSLRRLAGGAGYEQFF. As DNA, the CDR3 is TGTGCCAGCAGCTTAAGGCGACTAGCGGGAGGGGCCGGGTATGAGCAGTTCTTC.

The chain recombines TRBV11-3 with TRBJ2-5; the D gene is possibly TRBD1 (5 bases). This CDR3 has 14 amino acids. Per germline, CDR1 SGHNT and CDR2 YENEEA. Trimming took off 2 bases at V and 0 bases at J, with 7 bases between the two ends. The CDR3 spells CASSLSRDQETQYF. In nucleotides, the CDR3 is TGTGCCAGCAGCTTATCCAGGGACCAAGAGACCCAGTACTTC. The variable domain in full, with the rest retrieved from reference TRBV11-3 and TRBJ2-5, is EAGVVQSPRYKIIEKKQPVAFWCNPISGHNTLYWYLQNLGQGPELLIRYENEEAVDDSQLPKDRFSAERLKGVDSTLKIQPAELGDSAVYLCASSLSRDQETQYFGPGTRLLVL.

This clonotype was recorded many times. V usage is TRBV12-3 or TRBV12-4 and J usage is TRBJ2-7; D is undetermined. The CDR3 contains 11 residues. Trimming stripped 8 bases from V and 2 bases from J, with 7 bases between. CDR3 DNA sequence: TGTGCCAGCGCCCAGACCTACGAGCAGTACTTC. It yields the protein CASAQTYEQYF.

About this clonotype: Compared with germline, one end of the junction differs, possibly owing to a read error. V is TRBV7-9 and J is TRBJ1-4; no clear D gene. The CDR3 consists of 15 residues. Germline CDR1 and CDR2: SEHNR and FQNEAQ (reference sequence). CDR3 sequence (DNA): TGTGCCGGCAGCTTAGATGCTACAACTAATGAAAAACTGTTTTTT. Protein product: CAGSLDATTNEKLFF.

Many counts were recorded for this clonotype. V usage is TRBV4-1 and J usage is TRBJ2-7; 9 positions match TRBD2. The J segment lost 4 bases and the V segment lost 4 bases, leaving 5 bases of the junction unmatched. This CDR3 has 14 amino acids. Germline V gene data show CDR1 as MGHRA and CDR2 as YSYEKL. The CDR3 coding sequence is TGCGCCAGCAGCCCCCTAGGACTAGCGTACGAGCAGTACTTC. Translated: CASSPLGLAYEQYF.

This clonotype was counted many times. The gene calls are TRBV12-3 or TRBV12-4 and TRBJ1-4; weak D call: TRBD1 (6 bases). With 3 bases removed from V and 8 bases from J, the gap between germline ends came to 7 bases. The CDR3 runs to 12 residues. In nucleotides, the CDR3 is TGTGCCAGCAGTTTCGGGGGCGAAAAACTGTTTTTT. Protein sequence: CASSFGGEKLFF.

The genes are TRBV3-1 and TRBJ2-1; the D gene is possibly TRBD1 (6 bases). Germline V CDR1 and CDR2: LGHDT, YNNKEL (reference sequence). V was shortened by 1 base and J by 4 bases, with 11 bases between the two germline ends. The CDR3 covers 15 residues. The CDR3 protein is CASSQGQGQYNEQFF. CDR3 DNA: TGTGCCAGCAGCCAAGGGCAGGGACAATACAATGAGCAGTTCTTC.

The V call is TRBV29-1, the J call TRBJ2-3; D gene unclear. Germline V gene lookup returns CDR1 SQVTM and CDR2 ANQGSEA. The V gene lost 5 bases and the J gene lost 4 bases, with 13 bases spanning the gap. CDR3 length: 13 amino acids. CDR3 region: CSVSLNSPDTQYF. CDR3 coding DNA: TGCAGCGTTTCCCTAAACTCCCCAGATACGCAGTATTTT.

At least ten counts were recorded for this clonotype. The CDR3 bases are TGTGCCAGCTCGGAGACTAGCGGGAGGCTGACGAACACCGGGGAGCTGTTTTTT. Residues: CASSETSGRLTNTGELFF. The rearrangement uses TRBV18 and TRBJ2-2; 13 positions agree with TRBD2. CDR3 length equals 18 residues. Germline CDR1 and CDR2: KGHSH and LQKENI. V shed 6 bases, J shed 0 bases, and the junction held 7 bases outside the gene matches. Full variable domain (rest looked up from reference TRBV18 and TRBJ2-2): NAGVMQNPRHLVRRRGQEARLRCSPMKGHSHVYWYRQLPEEGLKFMVYLQKENIIDESGMPKERFSAEFPKEGPSILRIQQVVRGDSAAYFCASSETSGRLTNTGELFFGEGSRLTVL.

Many counts were recorded for this clonotype. This chain links TRBV7-6 with TRBJ1-3, with TRBD1 matching 8 bases. V shed 0 bases and J 6 bases; nucleotides not matched to a gene: 10. Looked up from germline, CDR1 is SGHVS and CDR2 is FNYEAQ. The CDR3 contains 17 residues. CDR3 sequence (DNA): TGTGCCAGCAGCTTAGCGCAAGGCAGGGGGCGCGTAAACACCATATATTTT. It translates to CASSLAQGRGRVNTIYF. The full variable domain, in which reference TRBV7-6 and TRBJ1-3 provide the parts outside the CDR3, is GAGVSQSPRYKVTKRGQDVALRCDPISGHVSLYWYRQALGQGPEFLTYFNYEAQQDKSGLPNDRFSAERPEGSISTLTIQRTEQRDSAMYRCASSLAQGRGRVNTIYFGEGSWLTVV.

This clonotype has at least ten counts. The chain employs TRBV28 and TRBJ2-7; D unclear. CDR1 MDHEN and CDR2 SYDVKM come from the germline V gene. Trimming took off 2 bases at V and 3 bases at J, with 5 bases between the two ends. The CDR3 runs to 12 residues. CDR3 in DNA: TGTGCCAGCAGTTTAGCGGTCTACGAGCAGTACTTC. Protein: CASSLAVYEQYF. The entire variable domain, with the rest obtained from reference TRBV28 and TRBJ2-7, is as follows: DVKVTQSSRYLVKRTGEKVFLECVQDMDHENMFWYRQDPGLGLRLIYFSYDVKMKEKGDIPEGYSVSREKKERFSLILESASTNQTSMYLCASSLAVYEQYFGPGTRLTVT.

This clonotype has a handful of counts. The CDR3: CASSFAPNNSPLHF. DNA for the CDR3: TGTGCCAGCAGCTTCGCGCCAAATAATTCACCCCTCCACTTT. The genes are TRBV11-1 and TRBJ1-6; D remains unclear. The CDR3 has 14 residues. Between the trimmed V and J ends, which lost 3 bases and 5 bases, there was a span of 8 bases. CDR1 is SGHAT and CDR2 is FQDESV in the germline V gene (reference sequence).

This clonotype was counted at least ten times. The chain employs TRBV6-5 and TRBJ2-1, with 7 bases matching TRBD2. CDR3 size: 17 residues. Germline-derived CDR1 and CDR2 are MNHEY and SVGAGI. V lost 5 bases to trimming and J lost 0 bases; unmatched junction nucleotides: 10. This CDR3 reads CASSTRREGSSYNEQFF. CDR3 in DNA: TGTGCCAGCAGTACCCGGAGGGAGGGGAGCTCCTACAATGAGCAGTTCTTC.

The chain has TRBV6-5 and TRBJ1-5; D ambiguous. The CDR3 contains 15 residues. The V gene's germline CDR1 is MNHEY and CDR2 SVGAGI. The V and J ends lost 6 bases and 5 bases respectively, with 17 bases between them. CDR3 in DNA: TGTGCCAGCAGCACTGAAGGACGGGCTGATCAGCCCCAGCATTTT. This translates into CASSTEGRADQPQHF.

In its sample, this clonotype was seen a few times. The chain combines TRBV7-9 with TRBJ2-5, with D possibly matching TRBD1 (6 bases). Trimming pared 4 bases from V and 1 base from J, leaving 13 bases between. The V gene's germline CDR1 is SEHNR and CDR2 FQNEAQ (reference sequence). The CDR3 is 15 amino acids. This chain's CDR3 is CASSSRRGSQETQYF. For the CDR3, the DNA is TGTGCCAGCAGCTCAAGAAGGGGGTCCCAAGAGACCCAGTACTTC.

The chain is built from TRBV2 and TRBJ2-5, with unresolved D. The CDR3 spans 11 residues. Trimming removed 2 bases from V and 6 bases from J, with 4 bases in between. Germline-derived CDR1 and CDR2 are SNHLY and FYNNEI. In nucleotides, the CDR3 is TGTGCCAGCAGTGAATCGAAGACCCAGTACTTC. Protein sequence: CASSESKTQYF.

There are many counts of this clonotype. V gene TRBV28 combines with J gene TRBJ1-5; D perhaps matches TRBD1 (5 bases). Trimming pared 4 bases from V and 2 bases from J, leaving 18 bases between. The germline gives CDR1 MDHEN, CDR2 SYDVKM. CDR3 length: 17 amino acids. The CDR3 spells CASSSAGLRSGNQPQHF. Written as DNA, the CDR3 is TGTGCCAGCAGTTCGGCGGGGCTCCGTTCAGGCAATCAGCCCCAGCATTTT.

CDR3 protein: CASKGFDSLGNEQFF. For the CDR3, the DNA is TGTGCCAGCAAGGGGTTTGACAGCTTGGGGAATGAGCAGTTCTTC. The chain employs TRBV27 and TRBJ2-1; D is perhaps TRBD1 (5 bases). Germline V gene data show CDR1 as MNHEY and CDR2 as SMNVEV (reference sequence). Trimming pared 7 bases from V and 7 bases from J, leaving 20 bases between. This CDR3 contains 15 residues.

There are many counts of this clonotype. The chain carries TRBV30 and TRBJ2-4; D possibly corresponds to TRBD2 (5 bases). The V end lost 1 base, the J end lost 2 bases, and 12 bases lay between the germline ends. There are 15 residues in the CDR3. Per germline, CDR1 GTSNPN and CDR2 SVGIG (reference sequence). The CDR3 here is CAWSGLRVSKNIQYF. CDR3 nucleotide sequence: TGTGCCTGGAGTGGGTTGAGGGTGTCCAAAAACATTCAGTACTTC.

This clonotype was detected only a few times. The V gene is TRBV7-9, the J gene TRBJ1-5; 7 bases line up with TRBD1. After removal of 1 base from V and 6 bases from J, the junction contained 6 bases not matched to a gene. Germline V lookup: CDR1 SEHNR, CDR2 FQNEAQ (reference sequence). The CDR3 is made up of 15 amino acids. CDR3 nucleotides: TGTGCCAGCAGCTTAGACGGACAGGACTTTCAGCCCCAGCATTTT. Encoded protein: CASSLDGQDFQPQHF.

The chain couples TRBV2 to TRBJ2-7, with a weak D call TRBD1 (5 bases). The CDR3 is made up of 15 amino acids. The V and J ends lost 0 bases and 0 bases respectively, with 9 bases between them. Germline values: CDR1 SNHLY, CDR2 FYNNEI. The CDR3 DNA reads as TGTGCCAGCAGTGAAGCGTTGACAGCCTCCTACGAGCAGTACTTC. Its translation is CASSEALTASYEQYF.

This clonotype has more than one count but fewer than ten. The chain uses TRBV7-2 and TRBJ2-5; D call uncertain. From germline, CDR1 is SGHTA and CDR2 FQGNSA. The CDR3 runs 13 residues. The V and J ends lost 5 bases and 1 base respectively, with 8 bases between them. The CDR3, as DNA: TGTGCCAGCAGCCGGTCCAGCCAAGAGACCCAGTACTTC. This translates into CASSRSSQETQYF.